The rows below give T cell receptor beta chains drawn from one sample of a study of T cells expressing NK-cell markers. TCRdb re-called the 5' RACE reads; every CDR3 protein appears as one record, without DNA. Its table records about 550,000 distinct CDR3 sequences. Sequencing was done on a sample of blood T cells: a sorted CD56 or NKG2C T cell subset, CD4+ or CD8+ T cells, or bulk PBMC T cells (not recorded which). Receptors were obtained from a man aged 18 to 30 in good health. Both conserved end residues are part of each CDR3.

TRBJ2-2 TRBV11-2 CASTKGIAGITGELFF
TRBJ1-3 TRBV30 CAWAPRINTIYF
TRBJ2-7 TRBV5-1 CASSGTSGSYEQYF
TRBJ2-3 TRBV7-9 CASNQGGGSDTQYF
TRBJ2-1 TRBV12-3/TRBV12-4 CASSRTTSVQHNEQFF
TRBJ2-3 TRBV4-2 CASSLGTGTSGRTDTQYF
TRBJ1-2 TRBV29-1 CSVITQGGGYGYTF
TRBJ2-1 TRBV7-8 CASSLGWQSNEQFF
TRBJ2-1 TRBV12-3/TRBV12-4 CASVGPWNEQFF
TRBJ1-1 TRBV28 CASSSPQGMNTEAFF
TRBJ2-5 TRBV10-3 CAIRRRMSAETQYF
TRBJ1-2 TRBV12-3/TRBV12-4 CASRPEAGRYGYTF
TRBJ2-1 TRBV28 CASSFLLAGYEQFF
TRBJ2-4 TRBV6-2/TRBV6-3 CASRQDQNIQYF
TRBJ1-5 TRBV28 CASSPSAGTGIVQPQHF
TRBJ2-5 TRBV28 CASSFILAGEGETQYF
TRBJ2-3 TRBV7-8 CASSLRGRLGADTQYF
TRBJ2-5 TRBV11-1 CASSLLPWGLVWQETQYF
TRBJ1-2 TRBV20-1 CSAYQRNYGYTF
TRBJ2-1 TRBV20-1 CSARDMVSGRRNEQFF
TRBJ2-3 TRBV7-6 CASSNYRETDTQYF
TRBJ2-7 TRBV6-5 CASSYLDRISYEQYF
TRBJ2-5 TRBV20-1 CSARRLAHSMQETQYF
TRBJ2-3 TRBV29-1 CSVNGWAGGAMDTQYF
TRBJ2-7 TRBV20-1 CSARDGRQGSYEQYF
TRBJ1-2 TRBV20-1 CSASRSSVYGYTF
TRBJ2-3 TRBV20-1 CSASTARDTQYF
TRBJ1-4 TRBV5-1 CASSLQRTGREKLFF
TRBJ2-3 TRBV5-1 CASSFPPGGVITDTQYF
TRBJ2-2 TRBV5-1 CASSSGTRIGELFF
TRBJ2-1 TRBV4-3 CASSQVGSGRYNEQFF
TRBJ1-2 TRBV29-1 CSVEDRWEGPGYTF
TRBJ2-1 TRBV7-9 CAGGPGKVYNEQFF
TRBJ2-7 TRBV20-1 CSAGTGASRYEQYF
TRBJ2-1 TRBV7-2 CASSSYSPGGRNEQFF
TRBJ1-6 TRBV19 CASSIEAGRGDSPLHF
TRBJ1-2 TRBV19 CASSSGPSTYGYTF
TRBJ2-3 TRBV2 CASSEDYTQYF
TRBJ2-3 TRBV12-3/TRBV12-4 CACRASGSTDTQYF
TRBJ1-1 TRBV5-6 CASSHSGRETEAFF
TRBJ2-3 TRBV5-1 CASSPAGAGVADTQYF
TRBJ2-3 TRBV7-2 CASSLGIEDTQYF
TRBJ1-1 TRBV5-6 CASSLWQGEAFF
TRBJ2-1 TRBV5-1 CASSPRTSGNEQFF